The sequence of this TCR beta chain was determined in a study of blood T cell repertoires in COVID-19. Sequenced by immunoSEQ multiplex PCR; TCRdb stores in-frame clones only, minus some. The sample includes 350,000 or so clones, roughly 90% of them seen just once. This clone was observed a few times. One junction end does not reproduce the germline sequence, and a read error may be involved. The CDR3 has 17 residues. Per germline, CDR1 WNHNN and CDR2 SYGVQD (reference sequence). The sample consisted of PBMCs or T cells enriched from blood (not recorded which). The chain has TRBV10-1 and TRBJ1-1, with 9 nucleotides matching TRBD1. The source of this sequence is a woman in her twenties or thirties who had recovered from COVID-19. The CDR3 reads CARSEGTGGKVNTEAFF. The CDR3 nucleotides are TGCGCCAGGAGTGAGGGTACAGGGGGCAAGGTGAACACTGAAGCTTTCTTT.